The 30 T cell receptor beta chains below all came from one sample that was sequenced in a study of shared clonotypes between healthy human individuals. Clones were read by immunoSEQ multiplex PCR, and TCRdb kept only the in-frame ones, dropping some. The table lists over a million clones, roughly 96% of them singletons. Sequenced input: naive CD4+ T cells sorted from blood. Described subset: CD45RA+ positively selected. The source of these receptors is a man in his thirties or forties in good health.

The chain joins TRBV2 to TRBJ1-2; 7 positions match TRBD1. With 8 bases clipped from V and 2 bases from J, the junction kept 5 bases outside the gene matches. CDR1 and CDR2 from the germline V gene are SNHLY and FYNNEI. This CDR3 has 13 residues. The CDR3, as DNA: TGTGCCAGCGGGGAGGGACAGAACTATGGCTACACCTTC. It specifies CASGEGQNYGYTF.

Written as DNA, the CDR3 is TGTGCCAGCACCTACCGGGACAGGGGCTCCGAGCAGTACTTC. Its protein is CASTYRDRGSEQYF. This chain uses TRBV6-1 with TRBJ2-7, with TRBD1 matching 10 bases. Per germline, CDR1 MNHNS and CDR2 SASEGT. The J segment lost 6 bases and the V segment lost 7 bases, leaving 9 bases of the junction unmatched. The CDR3 consists of 14 residues.

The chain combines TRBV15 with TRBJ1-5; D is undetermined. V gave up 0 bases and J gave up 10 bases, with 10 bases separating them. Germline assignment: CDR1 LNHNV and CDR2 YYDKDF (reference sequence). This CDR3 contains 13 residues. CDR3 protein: CATSRDKSDPQHF. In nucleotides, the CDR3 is TGTGCCACCAGCAGAGATAAGTCCGATCCCCAGCATTTT.

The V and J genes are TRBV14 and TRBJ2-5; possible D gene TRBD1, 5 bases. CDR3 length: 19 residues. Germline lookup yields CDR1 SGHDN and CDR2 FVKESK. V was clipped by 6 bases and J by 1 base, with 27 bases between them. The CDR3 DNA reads TGTGCCAGCAGAGACTCTTATGGGGCGGCCACCGAGGCCCAAGAGACCCAGTACTTC. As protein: CASRDSYGAATEAQETQYF.

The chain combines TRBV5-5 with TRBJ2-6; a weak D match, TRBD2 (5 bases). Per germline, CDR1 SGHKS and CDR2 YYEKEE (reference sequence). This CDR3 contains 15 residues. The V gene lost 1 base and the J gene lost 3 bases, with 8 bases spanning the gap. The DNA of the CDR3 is TGTGCCAGCAGCTTGAGAGGGTTTGGGGCCAACGTCCTGACTTTC. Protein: CASSLRGFGANVLTF.

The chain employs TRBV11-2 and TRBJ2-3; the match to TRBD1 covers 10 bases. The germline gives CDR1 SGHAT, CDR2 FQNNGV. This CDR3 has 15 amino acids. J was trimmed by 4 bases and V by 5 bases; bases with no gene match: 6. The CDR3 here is CASSILTGGADTQYF. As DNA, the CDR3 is TGTGCCAGCAGCATTCTGACAGGGGGCGCAGATACGCAGTATTTT.

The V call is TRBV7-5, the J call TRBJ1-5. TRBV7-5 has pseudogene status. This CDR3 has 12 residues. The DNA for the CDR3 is TGTGTCAGAAGCAGTAGCAATCAGCCCCAGCATTTT. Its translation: CVRSSSNQPQHF.

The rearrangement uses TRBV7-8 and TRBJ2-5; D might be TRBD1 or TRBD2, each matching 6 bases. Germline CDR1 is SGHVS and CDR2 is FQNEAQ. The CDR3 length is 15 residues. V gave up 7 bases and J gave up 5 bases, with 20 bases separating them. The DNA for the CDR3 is TGTGCCAGCACCAAAAAGGGGGGAGGTCCGGAGACCCAGTACTTC. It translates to CASTKKGGGPETQYF.

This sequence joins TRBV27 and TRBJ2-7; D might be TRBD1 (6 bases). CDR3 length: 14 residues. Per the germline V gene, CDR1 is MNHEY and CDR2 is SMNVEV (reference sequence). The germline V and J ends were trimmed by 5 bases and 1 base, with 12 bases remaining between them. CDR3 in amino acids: CASSLERGSYEQYF. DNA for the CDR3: TGTGCCAGCAGTCTTGAGAGGGGGTCCTACGAGCAGTACTTC.

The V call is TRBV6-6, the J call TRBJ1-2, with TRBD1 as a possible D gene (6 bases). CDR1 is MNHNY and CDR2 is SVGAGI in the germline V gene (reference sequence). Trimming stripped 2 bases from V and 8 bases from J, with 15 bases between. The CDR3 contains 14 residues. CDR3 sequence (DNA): TGTGCCAGCAGTTACAGACAGGAGACGGGCGGCTACACCTTC. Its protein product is CASSYRQETGGYTF.

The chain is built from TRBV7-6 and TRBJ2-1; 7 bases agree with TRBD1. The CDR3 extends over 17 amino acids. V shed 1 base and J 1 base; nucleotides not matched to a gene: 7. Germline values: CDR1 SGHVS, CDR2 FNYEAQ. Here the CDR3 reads CASSLGYRGRSYNEQFF. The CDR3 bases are TGTGCCAGCAGCTTAGGGTACAGGGGCCGGTCCTACAATGAGCAGTTCTTC.

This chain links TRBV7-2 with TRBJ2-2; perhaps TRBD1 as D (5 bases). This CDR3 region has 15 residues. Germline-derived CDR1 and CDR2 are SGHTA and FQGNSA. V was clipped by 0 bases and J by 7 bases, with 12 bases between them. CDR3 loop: CASSLAQGRGGELFF. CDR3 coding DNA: TGTGCCAGCAGCTTAGCGCAGGGAAGGGGCGGGGAGCTGTTTTTT.

The CDR3 here is CASSPSGFSSYNEQFF. CDR3 bases: TGTGCCAGCAGCCCTAGCGGGTTCAGCTCCTACAATGAGCAGTTCTTC. The genes are TRBV9 and TRBJ2-1, with 8 positions matching TRBD2. Trimming took 4 bases from V and 0 from J; bases not matched to a gene: 6. This CDR3 comprises 16 residues. Germline V CDR1 and CDR2: SGDLS, YYNGEE.

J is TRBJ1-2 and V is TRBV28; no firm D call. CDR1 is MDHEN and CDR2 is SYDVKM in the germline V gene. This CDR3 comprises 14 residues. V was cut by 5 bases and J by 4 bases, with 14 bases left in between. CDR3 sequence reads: CASSPPGVSYGYTF. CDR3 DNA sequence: TGTGCCAGCAGTCCCCCCGGGGTTAGCTATGGCTACACCTTC.

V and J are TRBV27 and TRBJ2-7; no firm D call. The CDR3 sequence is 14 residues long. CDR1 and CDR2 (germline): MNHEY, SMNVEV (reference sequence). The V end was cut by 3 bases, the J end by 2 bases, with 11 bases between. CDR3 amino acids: CASSFRVAPYEQYF. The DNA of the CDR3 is TGTGCCAGCAGTTTCCGGGTCGCCCCCTACGAGCAGTACTTC.

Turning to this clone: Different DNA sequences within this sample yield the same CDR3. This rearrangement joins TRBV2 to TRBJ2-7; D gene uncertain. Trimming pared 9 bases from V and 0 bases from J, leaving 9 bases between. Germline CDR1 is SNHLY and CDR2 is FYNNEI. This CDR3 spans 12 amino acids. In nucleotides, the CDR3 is TGTGCCAGTAGAGAGAGCTCCTACGAGCAGTACTTC. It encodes CASRESSYEQYF.

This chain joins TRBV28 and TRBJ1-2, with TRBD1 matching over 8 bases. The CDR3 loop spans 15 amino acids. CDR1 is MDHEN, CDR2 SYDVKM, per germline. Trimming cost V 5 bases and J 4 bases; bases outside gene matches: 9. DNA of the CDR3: TGTGCCAGCAGTACATCGACAGGGGTCGTCTATGGCTACACCTTC. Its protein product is CASSTSTGVVYGYTF.

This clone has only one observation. CDR3 loop: CASSGYLAIEQFF. The CDR3 coding sequence is TGTGCCAGCAGTGGATACCTAGCGATTGAGCAGTTCTTC. The gene calls are TRBV2 and TRBJ2-1; D may be TRBD2 (6 bases). In germline, CDR1 is SNHLY, CDR2 FYNNEI. V lost 4 bases and J 9 bases, leaving 13 bases between the germline ends. This CDR3 is 13 amino acids long.

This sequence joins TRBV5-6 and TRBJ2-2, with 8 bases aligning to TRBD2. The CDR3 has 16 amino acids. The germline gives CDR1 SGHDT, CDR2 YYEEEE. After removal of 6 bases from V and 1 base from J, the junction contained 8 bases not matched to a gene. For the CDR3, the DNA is TGTGCCAGCACCTACACCGGGACTAGGAACACCGGGGAGCTGTTTTTT. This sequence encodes CASTYTGTRNTGELFF.

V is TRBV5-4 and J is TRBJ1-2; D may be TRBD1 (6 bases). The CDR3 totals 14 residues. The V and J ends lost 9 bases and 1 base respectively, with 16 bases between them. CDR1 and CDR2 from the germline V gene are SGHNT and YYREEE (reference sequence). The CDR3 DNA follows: TGTGCCACAACCTGGGGACACAGTAACTATGGCTACACCTTC. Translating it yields CATTWGHSNYGYTF.

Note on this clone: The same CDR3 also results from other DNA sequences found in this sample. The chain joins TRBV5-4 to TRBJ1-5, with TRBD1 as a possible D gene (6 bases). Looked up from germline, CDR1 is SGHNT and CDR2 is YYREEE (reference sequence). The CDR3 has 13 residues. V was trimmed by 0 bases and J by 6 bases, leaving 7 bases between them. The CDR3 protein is CASSLGGGQPQHF. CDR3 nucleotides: TGTGCCAGCAGCTTGGGAGGGGGTCAGCCCCAGCATTTT.

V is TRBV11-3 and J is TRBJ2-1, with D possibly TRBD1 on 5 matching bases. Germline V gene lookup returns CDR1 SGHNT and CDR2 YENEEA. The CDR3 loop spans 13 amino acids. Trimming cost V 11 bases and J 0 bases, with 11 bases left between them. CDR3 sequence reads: CASSGASYNEQFF. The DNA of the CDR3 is TGTGCCTCGTCTGGGGCCTCCTACAATGAGCAGTTCTTC.

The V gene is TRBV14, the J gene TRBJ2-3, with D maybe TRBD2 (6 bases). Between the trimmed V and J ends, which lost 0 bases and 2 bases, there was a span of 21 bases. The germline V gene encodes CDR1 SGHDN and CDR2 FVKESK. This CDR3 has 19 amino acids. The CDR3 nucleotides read TGTGCCAGCAGCCAAGATCGAAGCGTCGGGCTAGCGTACACAGATACGCAGTATTTT. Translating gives CASSQDRSVGLAYTDTQYF.

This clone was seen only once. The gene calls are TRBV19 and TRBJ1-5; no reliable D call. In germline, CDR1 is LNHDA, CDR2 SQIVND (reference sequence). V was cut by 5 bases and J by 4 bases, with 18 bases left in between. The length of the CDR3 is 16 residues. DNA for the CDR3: TGTGCCAGTAGTGGCCTCGGACGTATGCCTAATCAGCCCCAGCATTTT. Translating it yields CASSGLGRMPNQPQHF.

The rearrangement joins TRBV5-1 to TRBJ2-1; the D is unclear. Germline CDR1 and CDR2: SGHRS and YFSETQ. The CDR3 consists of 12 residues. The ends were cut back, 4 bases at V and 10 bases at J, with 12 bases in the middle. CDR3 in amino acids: CASSTDDGEQFF. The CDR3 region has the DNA TGCGCCAGCAGCACGGACGATGGGGAGCAGTTCTTC. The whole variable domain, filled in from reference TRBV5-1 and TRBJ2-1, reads KAGVTQTPRYLIKTRGQQVTLSCSPISGHRSVSWYQQTPGQGLQFLFEYFSETQRNKGNFPGRFSGRQFSNSRSEMNVSTLELGDSALYLCASSTDDGEQFFGPGTRLTVL.

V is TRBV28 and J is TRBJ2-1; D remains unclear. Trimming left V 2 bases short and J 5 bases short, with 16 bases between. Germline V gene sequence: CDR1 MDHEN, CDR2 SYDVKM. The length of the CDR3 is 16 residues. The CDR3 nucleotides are TGTGCCAGCAGTTTAATGGGCAGGCCCCGGGACAATGAGCAGTTCTTC. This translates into CASSLMGRPRDNEQFF.

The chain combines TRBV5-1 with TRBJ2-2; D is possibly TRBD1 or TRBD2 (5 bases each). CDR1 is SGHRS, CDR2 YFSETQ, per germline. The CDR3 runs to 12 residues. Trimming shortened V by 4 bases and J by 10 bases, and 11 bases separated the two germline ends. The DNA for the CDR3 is TGCGCCAGCAGCCCCCGAGGGGAGGAGCTGTTTTTT. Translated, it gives CASSPRGEELFF.

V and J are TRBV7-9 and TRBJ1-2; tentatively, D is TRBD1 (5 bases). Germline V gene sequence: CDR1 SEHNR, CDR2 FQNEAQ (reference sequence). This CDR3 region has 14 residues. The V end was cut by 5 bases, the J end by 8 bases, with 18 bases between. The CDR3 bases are TGTGCCAGCAGCCCCGGGGAGGGGATTTGGGGCTACACCTTC. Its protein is CASSPGEGIWGYTF.

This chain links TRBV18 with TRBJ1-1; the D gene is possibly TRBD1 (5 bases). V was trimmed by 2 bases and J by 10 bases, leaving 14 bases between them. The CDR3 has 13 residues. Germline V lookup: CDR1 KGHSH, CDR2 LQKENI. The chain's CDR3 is CASSPVGVESAFF. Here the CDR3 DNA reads TGTGCCAGCTCACCAGTAGGGGTAGAGTCAGCTTTCTTT.

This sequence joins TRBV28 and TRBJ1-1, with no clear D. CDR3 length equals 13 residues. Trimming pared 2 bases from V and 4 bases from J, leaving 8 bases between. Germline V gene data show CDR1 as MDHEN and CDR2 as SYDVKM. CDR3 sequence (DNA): TGTGCCAGCAGTTTAAGGTCCCCCACTGAAGCTTTCTTT. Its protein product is CASSLRSPTEAFF.